What follows are 30 T cell receptor beta chains derived from one specimen sequenced in a study of CD8+CD57+ T cells in acquired aplastic anemia. Flow cytometry had shown expanded CD8+CD57+ cells in the patients chosen for sequencing. Genomic DNA, serving as template, underwent TCR beta VDJ and CDR3 profiling. From the reads, TCRdb called clonotypes with MiXCR, one entry per CDR3 protein. The table has 190,000 or so distinct CDR3 sequences, roughly half seen once. Sequenced material: sorted CD4+, CD8+, or CD8+CD57+ T cells (not recorded which) from PBMCs. These TCRs come from a human donor with aplastic anemia.

This clonotype was seen at least ten times. The gene calls are TRBV10-3 and TRBJ2-1, with a tentative D call TRBD1 (6 bases). Per germline, CDR1 ENHRY and CDR2 SYGVKD. This CDR3 has 14 amino acids. The V gene lost 4 bases and the J gene lost 7 bases, with 14 bases spanning the gap. CDR3 DNA: TGTGCCATCAGTGGCGGGCCAGGGGTGAATGAGCAGTTCTTC. Its protein is CAISGGPGVNEQFF.

V usage is TRBV18 and J usage is TRBJ2-1; a weak D match, TRBD1 (6 bases). This CDR3 has 16 residues. Germline CDR1 and CDR2: KGHSH and LQKENI. The V end was cut by 5 bases, the J end by 5 bases, with 19 bases between. CDR3 amino acids: CASSTIMGQANNEQFF. The DNA for the CDR3 is TGTGCCAGCTCAACCATTATGGGACAAGCAAACAATGAGCAGTTCTTC.

This chain links TRBV5-1 with TRBJ2-3; TRBD2 is a possible D gene (6 bases). Germline V gives CDR1 SGHRS, CDR2 YFSETQ. V was clipped by 1 base and J by 0 bases, with 9 bases between them. This CDR3 comprises 15 residues. The CDR3 reads CASSLRGESTDTQYF. As DNA, the CDR3 is TGCGCCAGCAGCTTGCGCGGGGAGAGCACAGATACGCAGTATTTT.

This clonotype has only a few counts. The chain recombines TRBV10-3 with TRBJ2-5, with a possible D match to TRBD1 (5 bases). The CDR3 is 13 residues long. V dropped 6 bases and J dropped 2 bases, with 10 bases sitting between them. CDR1 is ENHRY, CDR2 SYGVKD, per germline. The CDR3 nucleotides are TGTGCCATCAGAGACAGTGCTCAAGAGACCCAGTACTTC. Translated: CAIRDSAQETQYF.

This chain uses TRBV9 with TRBJ2-1; the match to TRBD2 covers 12 bases. Unmatched junction bases numbered 3, after V lost 0 bases and J lost 8 bases. The CDR3 has 15 residues. Germline CDR1 SGDLS, CDR2 YYNGEE. CDR3 DNA: TGTGCCAGCAGCGTAGGACTAGCGGGAGTATATGAGCAGTTCTTC. As protein: CASSVGLAGVYEQFF.

Here the CDR3 DNA reads TGTGCCATCAGCGAAGGGACAGGGTCGTCGTCCTATAATTCACCCCTCCACTTT. Protein product: CAISEGTGSSSYNSPLHF. The genes are TRBV10-3 and TRBJ1-6; 9 bases are a match to TRBD1. The length of the CDR3 is 18 residues. From germline, CDR1 is ENHRY and CDR2 SYGVKD. After removal of 6 bases from V and 1 base from J, the junction contained 10 bases not matched to a gene.

This clonotype came up once. The V call is TRBV7-2, the J call TRBJ2-7, with D hard to call. CDR1 and CDR2 (germline): SGHTA, FQGNSA. V lost 5 bases and J lost 0, with 11 bases in between. The CDR3 is 14 amino acids. As DNA, the CDR3 is TGTGCCAGCAGCCTCCGGACCTACTCCTACGAGCAGTACTTC. It is translated as CASSLRTYSYEQYF. The whole variable domain, remainder taken from reference TRBV7-2 and TRBJ2-7, is GAGVSQSPSNKVTEKGKDVELRCDPISGHTALYWYRQSLGQGLEFLIYFQGNSAPDKSGLPSDRFSAERTGGSVSTLTIQRTQQEDSAVYLCASSLRTYSYEQYFGPGTRLTVT.

This clonotype was counted a single time. This chain joins TRBV5-4 and TRBJ1-1, with 9 bases lining up with TRBD1. The CDR3 covers 14 residues. V lost 3 bases and J lost 7; bases outside the gene matches: 7. Looked up from germline, CDR1 is SGHNT and CDR2 is YYREEE (reference sequence). The CDR3 DNA follows: TGTGCCAGCAGCTCGGGACAGGGACTGGGTGAAGCTTTCTTT. This codes for CASSSGQGLGEAFF.

This clonotype was seen a few times. One junction end disagrees with the germline gene, perhaps due to a read error. The chain uses TRBV7-7 and TRBJ1-5, with D maybe TRBD1 (5 bases). The germline gives CDR1 SSHAT, CDR2 FNYEAQ (reference sequence). This CDR3 comprises 13 residues. The DNA for the CDR3 is TGTGCTAGCAGCTTAGGGGCTAGACAGCCCCAGCATTTT. It specifies CASSLGARQPQHF.

This clonotype appeared many times. The rearrangement uses TRBV10-3 and TRBJ2-1; the match to TRBD1 covers 7 bases. Unmatched junction bases numbered 9, after V lost 8 bases and J lost 8 bases. The CDR3 runs 13 residues. CDR1 and CDR2 (germline): ENHRY, SYGVKD. CDR3 amino acids: CAIRQGGQDEQFF. The DNA of the CDR3 is TGTGCCATCCGTCAAGGGGGCCAGGATGAGCAGTTCTTC.

V and J are TRBV29-1 and TRBJ1-1; D is ambiguous. The CDR3 totals 13 residues. The V and J ends lost 7 bases and 5 bases respectively, with 17 bases between them. The germline V gene encodes CDR1 SQVTM and CDR2 ANQGSEA. The CDR3 spells CSGRMGRETEAFF. The CDR3 region has the DNA TGCAGCGGTCGGATGGGTCGCGAGACTGAAGCTTTCTTT. The full variable domain, completed using reference TRBV29-1 and TRBJ1-1, is SAVISQKPSRDICQRGTSLTIQCQVDSQVTMMFWYRQQPGQSLTLIATANQGSEATYESGFVIDKFPISRPNLTFSTLTVSNMSPEDSSIYLCSGRMGRETEAFFGQGTRLTVV.

The V call is TRBV7-9, the J call TRBJ1-3; 7 nucleotides match TRBD1. The CDR3 has 17 residues. V shed 0 bases, J shed 0 bases, and the junction held 5 bases outside the gene matches. Per the germline V gene, CDR1 is SEHNR and CDR2 is FQNEAQ (reference sequence). Here the CDR3 DNA reads TGTGCCAGCAGCTTAGCGGGAAACAGGGGCTCTGGAAACACCATATATTTT. Protein: CASSLAGNRGSGNTIYF.

The chain employs TRBV7-8 and TRBJ1-2; no reliable D call. The V gene's germline CDR1 is SGHVS and CDR2 FQNEAQ. The CDR3 loop spans 12 amino acids. Trimming left V 5 bases short and J 7 bases short, with 11 bases between. The CDR3 is CASSSEVLGYTF. CDR3 coding DNA: TGTGCCAGCAGCAGCGAGGTGCTTGGCTACACCTTC.

The rearrangement links TRBV7-9 to TRBJ2-7; D possibly corresponds to TRBD1 (6 bases). Germline V gene lookup returns CDR1 SEHNR and CDR2 FQNEAQ (reference sequence). Deletions cut 5 bases from V and 3 bases from J, with 14 bases between. The CDR3 runs 14 residues. CDR3 sequence reads: CASSRSGTFYEQYF. For the CDR3, the DNA is TGTGCCAGCAGCCGATCCGGGACATTCTACGAGCAGTACTTC.

The chain is built from TRBV10-2 and TRBJ1-5; a weak D match, TRBD1 (5 bases). Per the germline V gene, CDR1 is WSHSY and CDR2 is SAAADI. The V and J ends lost 8 bases and 2 bases respectively, with 16 bases between them. This CDR3 is 15 amino acids long. The CDR3 coding sequence is TGCGCCAGCCAAGTGAGATCGGGGGGCAATCAGCCCCAGCATTTT. It specifies CASQVRSGGNQPQHF.

This clonotype was observed at least ten times. The rearrangement uses TRBV20-1 and TRBJ2-3; 10 bases are shared with TRBD1. Losses at the gene ends were 5 bases for V and 4 bases for J; bases not matched to a gene: 6. Germline V gene data show CDR1 as DFQATT and CDR2 as SNEGSKA (reference sequence). This CDR3 has 14 amino acids. CDR3 nucleotides: TGCAGTGCTTTAGGGACAGGGGCAGCAGATACGCAGTATTTT. Its protein product is CSALGTGAADTQYF.

This clonotype was recorded only once. A junction end diverges from the germline sequence, so it may reflect a read error. The chain links TRBV5-1 to TRBJ2-1; D unresolved. Germline loops: CDR1 SGHRS, CDR2 YFSETQ. CDR3 length: 15 amino acids. This chain's CDR3 is CASSFDISSCNEQFF. In DNA, the CDR3 is TGCGCCAGCAGCTTCGACATCAGCTCCTGCAATGAGCAGTTCTTC. Full variable domain (outside the CDR3, taken from reference TRBV5-1 and TRBJ2-1): KAGVTQTPRYLIKTRGQQVTLSCSPISGHRSVSWYQQTPGQGLQFLFEYFSETQRNKGNFPGRFSGRQFSNSRSEMNVSTLELGDSALYLCASSFDISSCNEQFFGPGTRLTVL.

J is TRBJ2-3 and V is TRBV29-1, with D hard to call. The CDR3 runs 14 residues. Trimming left V 1 base short and J 1 base short, with 9 bases between. Germline V gene data show CDR1 as SQVTM and CDR2 as ANQGSEA. The CDR3 protein is CSVEGAPRTDTQYF. The CDR3 DNA reads TGCAGCGTTGAAGGGGCCCCTCGCACAGATACGCAGTATTTT.

There are a few counts of this clonotype. The V gene is TRBV15, the J gene TRBJ2-7, with D unclear. V dropped 7 bases and J dropped 4 bases, with 5 bases sitting between them. Germline assignment: CDR1 LNHNV and CDR2 YYDKDF (reference sequence). The CDR3 runs 10 residues. The CDR3 coding sequence is TGTGCCACCAACATATACGAGCAGTACTTC. Its translation: CATNIYEQYF.

J is TRBJ1-2 and V is TRBV6-2 or TRBV6-3, with D possibly TRBD1 on 5 matching bases. Trimming removed 5 bases from V and 3 bases from J, with 16 bases in between. CDR3 length equals 15 residues. Germline V gives CDR1 MNHEY, CDR2 SVGEGT. In DNA form, the CDR3 reads TGTGCCAGCAGTGGTCGGGGCGCCGGGGACTATGGCTACACCTTC. Its protein is CASSGRGAGDYGYTF.

This clonotype came up many times. The genes are TRBV5-4 and TRBJ2-5; maybe TRBD2 (6 bases). With 4 bases removed from V and 3 bases from J, the gap between germline ends came to 16 bases. This CDR3 is 15 amino acids long. Per the germline V gene, CDR1 is SGHNT and CDR2 is YYREEE (reference sequence). The CDR3 reads CASSPDPRGEETQYF. The CDR3 bases are TGTGCCAGCAGCCCGGACCCGCGCGGGGAAGAGACCCAGTACTTC.

The V gene is TRBV20-1, the J gene TRBJ2-3; D gene uncertain. Trimming took off 3 bases at V and 0 bases at J, with 13 bases between the two ends. This CDR3 region has 15 residues. Germline V gene sequence: CDR1 DFQATT, CDR2 SNEGSKA (reference sequence). The CDR3 region has the DNA TGCAGTGCTAGGCTGATGGGGTCTAGCACAGATACGCAGTATTTT. This codes for CSARLMGSSTDTQYF.

There are a few counts of this clonotype. This sequence joins TRBV15 and TRBJ2-1; TRBD1 matches at 10 bases. The J segment lost 6 bases and the V segment lost 3 bases, leaving 5 bases of the junction unmatched. CDR3 length: 15 residues. Germline V gene data show CDR1 as LNHNV and CDR2 as YYDKDF (reference sequence). CDR3 sequence (DNA): TGTGCCACCAGCAGCTCCGGGACAGGGGCCAATGAGCAGTTCTTC. This encodes CATSSSGTGANEQFF.

This clonotype was seen at least ten times. The rearrangement links TRBV2 to TRBJ2-5, with 8 bases aligning to TRBD1. Germline loops: CDR1 SNHLY, CDR2 FYNNEI. The CDR3 is made up of 15 amino acids. V lost 3 bases to trimming and J lost 5 bases; unmatched junction nucleotides: 8. The DNA for the CDR3 is TGTGCCAGCAGTGACGGGGGACAGGTCGGGGAGACCCAGTACTTC. It is translated as CASSDGGQVGETQYF.

The chain has TRBV18 and TRBJ1-3; D is undetermined. The germline CDR1 and CDR2 sequences are KGHSH and LQKENI. V lost 5 bases to trimming and J lost 1 base, with 9 bases between them. The CDR3 sequence is 14 residues long. The DNA of the CDR3 is TGTGCCAGCTCAGTGCCGGGGTCTGGAAACACCATATATTTT. Its protein product is CASSVPGSGNTIYF.

To note about this clonotype: Its ends do not fully match the called genes, so a read error is possible. The gene calls are TRBV6-1 and TRBJ2-7, with D hard to call. The length of the CDR3 is 15 residues. Germline lookup yields CDR1 MNHNS and CDR2 SASEGT. CDR3: CASSPNLDGTYGQYF. The CDR3 DNA sequence: TGTGCCAGCAGCCCCAACCTGGACGGAACCTACGGGCAGTACTTC.

The V call is TRBV5-5, the J call TRBJ1-5; D may be TRBD1 (5 bases). The V end was cut by 4 bases, the J end by 7 bases, with 18 bases between. This CDR3 is built from 15 residues. CDR1 is SGHKS and CDR2 is YYEKEE in the germline V gene (reference sequence). The CDR3 reads CASSLRQGEGQPQHF. In DNA, the CDR3 is TGTGCCAGCAGCCTTCGACAAGGAGAGGGGCAGCCCCAGCATTTT.

This clonotype was detected a few times. V usage is TRBV6-1 and J usage is TRBJ1-2, with TRBD1 identical over 7 bases. Germline CDR1 and CDR2: MNHNS and SASEGT. There are 13 residues in the CDR3. Trimming took 5 bases from V and 6 from J; bases not matched to a gene: 6. CDR3 residues: CASSLDRVDGYTF. The CDR3, as DNA: TGTGCCAGCAGTCTCGACAGGGTGGATGGCTACACCTTC.

The chain uses TRBV29-1 and TRBJ1-4; D not certain. The CDR3 is made up of 11 amino acids. V gave up 7 bases and J gave up 8 bases, with 11 bases separating them. Looked up from germline, CDR1 is SQVTM and CDR2 is ANQGSEA. The CDR3 coding sequence is TGCAGCGCCGTTTTGCGGGAAAAACTGTTTTTT. Protein: CSAVLREKLFF. The full variable domain, rest sourced from reference TRBV29-1 and TRBJ1-4, is SAVISQKPSRDICQRGTSLTIQCQVDSQVTMMFWYRQQPGQSLTLIATANQGSEATYESGFVIDKFPISRPNLTFSTLTVSNMSPEDSSIYLCSAVLREKLFFGSGTQLSVL.

The chain has TRBV29-1 and TRBJ2-7; D unclear. The CDR3 runs to 12 residues. The ends were cut back, 1 base at V and 4 bases at J, with 8 bases in the middle. From germline, CDR1 is SQVTM and CDR2 ANQGSEA. CDR3: CSVEAAGYEQYF. CDR3 in DNA: TGCAGCGTTGAAGCAGCCGGGTACGAGCAGTACTTC.